The 16 T cell receptor beta chains given below trace back to one sample, sequenced in a study of Ad26.COV2.S vaccination and SARS-CoV-2 variants. Clones were read by immunoSEQ multiplex PCR, and TCRdb kept only the in-frame ones, dropping some. The sample contains a few hundred thousand clones, 92% of which appear only once. The treatment denotes: 15 to 20 received Ad26.COV2.S at low or high dose, single or two shots; five or six received placebo; per-sample allocation not given. Collection of the samples took place on day 63 after the first injection of vaccine or placebo. Sequencing used peripheral blood, obtained in a trial of Ad26.COV2.S vaccine versus placebo. The receptors stem from a person between 18 and 59 years old who received the Ad26.COV2.S COVID-19 vaccine or a placebo.

The chain has TRBV7-8 and TRBJ1-1; D not resolved. This CDR3 is built from 13 residues. V lost 1 base and J 6 bases, leaving 9 bases between the germline ends. Germline CDR1 and CDR2: SGHVS and FQNEAQ. CDR3 bases: TGTGCCAGCAGCTTAGGATTTGGGTCTGAAGCTTTCTTT. Translation gives CASSLGFGSEAFF.

This sequence joins TRBV9 and TRBJ1-2, with D possibly matching TRBD1 (5 bases). Germline V gene data show CDR1 as SGDLS and CDR2 as YYNGEE. The CDR3 covers 14 residues. Trimming left V 0 bases short and J 4 bases short, with 10 bases between. The CDR3 sequence: CASSVGGGAYGYTF. The CDR3 DNA follows: TGTGCCAGCAGCGTAGGAGGAGGGGCCTATGGCTACACCTTC.

The genes are TRBV3-1 (or the pseudogene TRBV3-2) and TRBJ2-5; no firm D call. The CDR3 extends over 12 amino acids. CDR1 and CDR2 (germline): LGHDT, YNNKEL (reference sequence). The V gene lost 8 bases and the J gene lost 9 bases, with 16 bases spanning the gap. The CDR3 loop reads CASGKDGVAQYF. The CDR3 region has the DNA TGTGCCAGCGGAAAAGATGGCGTGGCCCAGTACTTC.

V and J are TRBV7-9 and TRBJ1-1; 8 nucleotides align to TRBD1. With 4 bases clipped from V and 6 bases from J, the junction kept 10 bases outside the gene matches. Germline assignment: CDR1 SEHNR and CDR2 FQNEAQ (reference sequence). CDR3 length equals 15 residues. CDR3 region: CASSSGQGARSEAFF. The CDR3 nucleotides are TGTGCCAGCAGCTCGGGCCAGGGGGCGAGGTCTGAAGCTTTCTTT.

This clone was observed a few times. The chain employs TRBV30 and TRBJ2-7, with 8 nucleotides matching TRBD1. Germline V gene sequence: CDR1 GTSNPN, CDR2 SVGIG (reference sequence). CDR3 length: 15 amino acids. V shed 3 bases and J 4 bases; nucleotides not matched to a gene: 11. The CDR3 region has the DNA TGTGCCTGGAGGGTTCCCGGGACAGGTAGTTACGAGCAGTACTTC. Its protein product is CAWRVPGTGSYEQYF. The full variable domain, completed using reference TRBV30 and TRBJ2-7, is SQTIHQWPATLVQPVGSPLSLECTVEGTSNPNLYWYRQAAGRGLQLLFYSVGIGQISSEVPQNLSASRPQDRQFILSSKKLLLSDSGFYLCAWRVPGTGSYEQYFGPGTRLTVT.

V and J are TRBV4-3 and TRBJ1-5; no reliable D call. This CDR3 has 13 amino acids. The germline V gene encodes CDR1 LGHNA and CDR2 YSLEER. Trimming took off 0 bases at V and 6 bases at J, with 6 bases between the two ends. As DNA, the CDR3 is TGCGCCAGCAGCCAAGATGTTTCTCAGCCCCAGCATTTT. It translates to CASSQDVSQPQHF.

The V gene is TRBV4-3, the J gene TRBJ2-1, with TRBD2 matching 10 bases. CDR1 LGHNA and CDR2 YSLEER come from the germline V gene. This CDR3 contains 16 residues. The V and J ends lost 5 bases and 6 bases, in that order; junction bases with no gene match: 10. The CDR3 reads CASSNVAGGPINEQFF. CDR3 in DNA: TGCGCCAGCAGCAACGTAGCGGGGGGCCCGATCAATGAGCAGTTCTTC.

The chain has TRBV29-1 and TRBJ1-2, with 7 positions matching TRBD1. The CDR3 runs 13 residues. Looked up from germline, CDR1 is SQVTM and CDR2 is ANQGSEA. V lost 6 bases, J lost 7 bases, and 11 bases stayed unmatched. CDR3 amino acids: CSVPDRELSGYTF. The CDR3 nucleotides are TGCAGCGTCCCCGACAGGGAATTGTCTGGCTACACCTTC.

The chain employs TRBV4-1 and TRBJ2-7, with D perhaps TRBD1 or TRBD2 (5 bases each). Per germline, CDR1 MGHRA and CDR2 YSYEKL. The V and J ends lost 0 bases and 0 bases respectively, with 12 bases between them. The CDR3 spans 16 residues. The CDR3 coding sequence is TGCGCCAGCAGCCAAGACCCATGGGGGACCTCCTACGAGCAGTACTTC. This codes for CASSQDPWGTSYEQYF.

This clone was observed once. The chain couples TRBV21-1 to TRBJ2-7; the table's D call TRBD2 went unverified against the DNA. TRBV21-1 is a pseudogene. The CDR3 has 11 amino acids. Here the CDR3 reads CAGSGVGEQYF. The CDR3 DNA follows: TGTGCCGGGAGCGGGGTCGGCGAGCAGTACTTC.

The genes are TRBV27 and TRBJ1-2; 11 bases fit TRBD1. V was clipped by 2 bases and J by 6 bases; unmatched bases: 5. The CDR3 is made up of 15 amino acids. Per germline, CDR1 MNHEY and CDR2 SMNVEV (reference sequence). The CDR3 DNA sequence: TGTGCCAGCAGTTTAGAGGGGACAGGGGGACATGGCTACACCTTC. Encoded protein: CASSLEGTGGHGYTF.

V and J are TRBV28 and TRBJ2-7; the match to TRBD1 covers 9 bases. Unmatched junction bases numbered 5, after V lost 1 base and J lost 4 bases. Looked up from germline, CDR1 is MDHEN and CDR2 is SYDVKM. CDR3 size: 15 residues. The CDR3 nucleotides read TGTGCCAGCAGTTTATCCGGGACAGGGTTATACGAGCAGTACTTC. It codes for CASSLSGTGLYEQYF.

This clone was seen a single time. V gene TRBV7-9 combines with J gene TRBJ2-5; 12 nucleotides match TRBD1. Germline CDR1 SEHNR, CDR2 FQNEAQ (reference sequence). The CDR3 spans 16 residues. With V trimmed by 5 bases and J by 3 bases, 7 bases remained unmatched. CDR3 region: CASSGPGTGGEETQYF. In DNA, the CDR3 is TGTGCCAGCAGCGGTCCTGGGACAGGGGGCGAAGAGACCCAGTACTTC.

This chain links TRBV7-2 with TRBJ2-3; TRBD1 agrees at 10 bases. Germline trimming cut 5 bases from V and 5 bases from J; bases unmatched to any gene: 4. The CDR3 has 14 amino acids. The V gene's germline CDR1 is SGHTA and CDR2 FQGNSA. CDR3 loop: CASSTDRGRDTQYF. For the CDR3, the DNA is TGTGCCAGCAGCACAGACAGGGGGCGAGATACGCAGTATTTT.

The chain combines TRBV19 with TRBJ1-2; 9 bases match TRBD1. V dropped 3 bases and J dropped 4; count of bases not matched to a gene: 15. The CDR3 sequence is 18 residues long. Germline CDR1 is LNHDA and CDR2 is SQIVND (reference sequence). The CDR3 sequence is CASSMGPGQGFGIYGYTF. The CDR3 DNA sequence: TGTGCCAGTAGTATGGGACCGGGACAGGGTTTCGGGATCTATGGCTACACCTTC.

V and J are TRBV24-1 and TRBJ1-5; unclear D gene. This CDR3 has 15 amino acids. The V gene lost 4 bases and the J gene lost 1 base, with 10 bases spanning the gap. CDR1 and CDR2 from the germline V gene are KGHDR and SFDVKD. The CDR3 loop reads CATSDPLESNQPQHF. CDR3 DNA: TGTGCCACCAGTGACCCACTGGAGAGCAATCAGCCCCAGCATTTT.